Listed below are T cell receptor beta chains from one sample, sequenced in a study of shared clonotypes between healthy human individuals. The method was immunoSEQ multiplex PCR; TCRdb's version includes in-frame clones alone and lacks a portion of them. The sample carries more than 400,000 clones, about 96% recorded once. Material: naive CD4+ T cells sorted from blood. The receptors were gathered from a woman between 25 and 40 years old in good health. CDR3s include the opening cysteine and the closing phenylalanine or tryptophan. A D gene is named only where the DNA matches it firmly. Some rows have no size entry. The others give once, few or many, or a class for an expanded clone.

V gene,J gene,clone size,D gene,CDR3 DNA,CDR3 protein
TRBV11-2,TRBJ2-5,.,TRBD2,TGTGCCAGCAGTGAGGGGAGGGGAGCGTACCAAGAGACCCAGTACTTC,CASSEGRGAYQETQYF
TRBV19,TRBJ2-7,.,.,TGTGCCAGTAGTATAACTGGAGGGGCTAAATTCCACGAGCAGTACTTC,CASSITGGAKFHEQYF
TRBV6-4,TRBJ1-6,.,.,TGTGCCAGCAGAGAGGGTTGGGGCCCCCTCCACTTT,CASREGWGPLHF
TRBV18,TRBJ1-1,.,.,TGTGCCAGCTCACCTAACAGGGAATGGGCCACTGAAGCTTTCTTT,CASSPNREWATEAFF
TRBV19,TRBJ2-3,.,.,TGTGCCAGTAGTATAACCAACACAGATACGCAGTATTTT,CASSITNTDTQYF
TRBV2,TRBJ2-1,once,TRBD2,TGTGCCAGCAGTCCTAGCGGAAGCTCCTACAATGAGCAGTTCTTC,CASSPSGSSYNEQFF
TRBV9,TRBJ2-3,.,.,TGTGCCAGCAGCGTGGGACCTTATATCACAGATACGCAGTATTTT,CASSVGPYITDTQYF
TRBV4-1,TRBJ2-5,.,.,TGCGCCAGCAGCCAAGTCGGCTACCAAGAGACCCAGTACTTC,CASSQVGYQETQYF
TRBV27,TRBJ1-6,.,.,TGTGCCAGCAGTTCCCTGCGGGGGCATAATTCACCCCTCCACTTT,CASSSLRGHNSPLHF
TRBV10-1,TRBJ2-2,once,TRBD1,TGCGCCAGCAGCGAGGCGACAGGGATAAACACCGGGGAGCTGTTTTTT,CASSEATGINTGELFF
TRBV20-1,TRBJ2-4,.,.,TGCAGTGCCTGGGGGCAGGGCATTCAGTACTTC,CSAWGQGIQYF
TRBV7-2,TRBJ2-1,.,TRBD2,TGTGCCAGCAGCTTAGGTCTAGCGGTCTACAATGAGCAGTTCTTC,CASSLGLAVYNEQFF
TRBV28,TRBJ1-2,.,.,TGTGCCAGCTCCCCGGGGATCTATGGCTACACCTTC,CASSPGIYGYTF
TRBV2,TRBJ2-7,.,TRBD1,TGTGCCAGCAGCGCCGGACAGGCCTACGAGCAGTACTTC,CASSAGQAYEQYF
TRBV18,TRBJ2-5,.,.,TGTGCCAGCTCACCACGCGCGGCCCAAGAGACCCAGTACTTC,CASSPRAAQETQYF
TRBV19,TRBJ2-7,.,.,TGTGCCAGTAGTAAAGGCAGCCACGAGCAGTACTTC,CASSKGSHEQYF
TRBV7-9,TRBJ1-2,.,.,TGTGCCAGCAGCCCTATCGGGACGGAGACCTTCTATGGCTACACCTTC,CASSPIGTETFYGYTF
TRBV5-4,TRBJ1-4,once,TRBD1,TGTGCCAGCAGCTCCCCCGGGACAGGGTTAGAAAAACTGTTTTTT,CASSSPGTGLEKLFF
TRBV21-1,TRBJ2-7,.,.,TGTGCCAGCGCATCGGACAGGGCCCACGAGCAGTACTTC,CASASDRAHEQYF
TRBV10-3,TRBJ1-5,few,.,TGTGCCACCAGCGCAGGGGTGGATCAGCCCCAGCATTTT,CATSAGVDQPQHF
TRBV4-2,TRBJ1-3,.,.,TGTGCCAGCAGCCAAGCTTTGTCGGTAAACAGAAACACCATATATTTT,CASSQALSVNRNTIYF
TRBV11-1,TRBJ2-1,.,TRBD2,TGTGCCAGCAGCGTTTGGACTAGCGGGAGGGACGGCAATGAGCAGTTCTTC,CASSVWTSGRDGNEQFF
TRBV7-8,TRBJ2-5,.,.,TGTGCCAGCAGCCCCCGGGACGTAGGGGCCGAGGCCCAGTACTTC,CASSPRDVGAEAQYF
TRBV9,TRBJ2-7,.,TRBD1,TGTGCCAGCAGCGCTCCGGGACAGGAGAGTTACGAGCAGTACTTC,CASSAPGQESYEQYF
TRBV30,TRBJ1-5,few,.,TGTGCCTGGAGTGTAGCAGGGAGCCTTTTCCAGCCCCAGCATTTT,CAWSVAGSLFQPQHF
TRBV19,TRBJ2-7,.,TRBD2,TGTGCCAGTAGTACCCTCCGACTAGCGGGGGCCTCGGGCTCCTACGAGCAGTACTTC,CASSTLRLAGASGSYEQYF
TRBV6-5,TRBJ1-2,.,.,TGTGCCAGCAGTTCCACGTTCGGGGGAAGCTATGGCTACACCTTC,CASSSTFGGSYGYTF
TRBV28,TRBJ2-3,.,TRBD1,TGTGCCAGCGGCAACGGACAGGGCACTGCAGATACGCAGTATTTT,CASGNGQGTADTQYF
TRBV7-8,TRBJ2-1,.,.,TGTGCCAGCAGCAGATTTACGAGCTCCTACAATGAGCAGTTCTTC,CASSRFTSSYNEQFF
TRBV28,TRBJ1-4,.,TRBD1,TGTGCCAGCAGCGGGACAGGGGGCACAACTAATGAAAAACTGTTTTTT,CASSGTGGTTNEKLFF
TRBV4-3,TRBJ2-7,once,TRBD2,TGCGCCAGTTCTGGGGGGGTCATCTCCTACGAGCAGTACTTC,CASSGGVISYEQYF
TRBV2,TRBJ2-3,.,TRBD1,TGTGCCAGCACCCGAAGACAGGGCAACACAGATACGCAGTATTTT,CASTRRQGNTDTQYF
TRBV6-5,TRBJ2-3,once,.,TGTGCCAGCAGCCCCCTTCTGGGCACAGATACGCAGTATTTT,CASSPLLGTDTQYF
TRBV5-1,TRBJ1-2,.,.,TGCGCCAGCAGCCCGGGGGGCTATGGCTACACCTTC,CASSPGGYGYTF
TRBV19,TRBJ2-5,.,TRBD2,TGTGCCAGTAGTATAGGCCTAGCGGACCAAGAGACCCAGTACTTC,CASSIGLADQETQYF
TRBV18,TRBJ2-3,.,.,TGTGCCAGCTCACCCTTACGAGGCACCACAGATACGCAGTATTTT,CASSPLRGTTDTQYF
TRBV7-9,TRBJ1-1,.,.,TGTGCCATCCGCCCAGGGGAAAGGGCTGAAGCTTTCTTT,CAIRPGERAEAFF
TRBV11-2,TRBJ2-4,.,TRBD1,TGTGCCAGCAGCTTAGTAGGCCGGGACAGGAATTTGGGCAAAAGCATTCAGTACTTC,CASSLVGRDRNLGKSIQYF
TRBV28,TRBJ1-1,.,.,TGTGCCAGCAGTTGGGTGAGCACTGAAGCTTTCTTT,CASSWVSTEAFF
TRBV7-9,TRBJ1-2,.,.,TGTGCCAGCAGCTCGTACTCTAACTATGGCTACACCTTC,CASSSYSNYGYTF
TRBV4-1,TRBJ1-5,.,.,TGCGCCAGCAGCCAAGACGGGGAACAGCCCCAGCATTTT,CASSQDGEQPQHF
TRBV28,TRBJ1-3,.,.,TGTGCCAGCAGCTTAGGGGGAAACACCATATATTTT,CASSLGGNTIYF
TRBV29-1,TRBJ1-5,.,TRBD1,TGCAGCGTCTCCGACAGGGGTAGGAATCAGCCCCAGCATTTT,CSVSDRGRNQPQHF
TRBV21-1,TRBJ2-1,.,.,TGTGCCAGCAGCACCATGTATATAGGAACTAGCGGGAAAGTCTACAATGAGCAGTTCTTC,CASSTMYIGTSGKVYNEQFF
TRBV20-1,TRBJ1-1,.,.,TGCAGTGCTAGAGCCCAGGGCGAAGCTTTCTTT,CSARAQGEAFF
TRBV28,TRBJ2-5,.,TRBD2,TGTGCCAGCTCCGGGAGGGCGGGGGAGACCCAGTACTTC,CASSGRAGETQYF
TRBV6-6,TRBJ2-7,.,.,TGTGCCAGCAGTTATCGGGGAGACGAGCAGTACTTC,CASSYRGDEQYF
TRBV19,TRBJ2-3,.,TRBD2,TGTGCCAGTAGTTATGAGCCAGCGGGAGGGTCAGATACGCAGTATTTT,CASSYEPAGGSDTQYF
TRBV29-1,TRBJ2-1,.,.,TGCAGCGTTGCTAGACGCCTAACCTACAATGAGCAGTTCTTC,CSVARRLTYNEQFF
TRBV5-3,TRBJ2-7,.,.,TGTGCCAGAAGCTTCCTCCCACGTGGGGGCGAGCAGTACTTC,CARSFLPRGGEQYF
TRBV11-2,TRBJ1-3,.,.,TGTGCCAGCAGCTTAATCTATTCGGACACCATATATTTT,CASSLIYSDTIYF
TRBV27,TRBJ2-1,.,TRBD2,TGTGCCAGCAGCTTATCCGGGACTAGCGGGACGGTTTTTGGTGAGCAGTTCTTC,CASSLSGTSGTVFGEQFF
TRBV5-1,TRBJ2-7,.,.,TGCGCCAGCAGCTCAGCCCCGGGACACCTTGGCGAGCAGTACTTC,CASSSAPGHLGEQYF
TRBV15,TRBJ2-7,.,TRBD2,TGTGCCACCAGCAGAGAGAGAGTAGCGGGAAGTTCCAAGGGCAACGAGCAGTACTTC,CATSRERVAGSSKGNEQYF